Each of the 5 T cell receptor beta chains below was sequenced from the same sample in a study of T cell repertoires in cytomegalovirus infection. TCRdb called the reads again in MiXCR, with one record for every CDR3 protein. The profile shows under 300,000 distinct CDR3 sequences, about a sixth of them singletons. Input material: CD8+ T cells from PBMCs. The source of these receptors is a human donor in good health (CMV status not recorded). Some clones in this sample may be carry-over from other donors' samples.

This clonotype appeared many times. CDR3 protein: CASSLVPGLTHEQYF. CDR3 DNA: TGTGCCAGCAGCTTAGTTCCGGGACTCACGCACGAGCAGTACTTC. This chain uses TRBV7-2 with TRBJ2-7; the D gene is possibly TRBD2 (6 bases). The germline V gene has CDR1 SGHTA and CDR2 FQGNSA. The CDR3 spans 15 residues. V shed 1 base and J shed 5 bases, with 15 bases lying between them. Complete variable domain (other parts from reference TRBV7-2 and TRBJ2-7): GAGVSQSPSNKVTEKGKDVELRCDPISGHTALYWYRQSLGQGLEFLIYFQGNSAPDKSGLPSDRFSAERTGGSVSTLTIQRTQQEDSAVYLCASSLVPGLTHEQYFGPGTRLTVT.

The chain recombines TRBV4-1 with TRBJ1-5, with D unclear. The CDR3 has 16 amino acids. Trimming cost V 1 base and J 7 bases, with 17 bases left between them. Germline CDR1 is MGHRA and CDR2 is YSYEKL. DNA of the CDR3: TGCGCCAGCAGCCAAGGGTCGCAGGTGGTAGGACAGCCCCAGCATTTT. This encodes CASSQGSQVVGQPQHF.

This clonotype was observed a few times. The chain joins TRBV27 to TRBJ1-3, with a possible D match to TRBD1 (6 bases). CDR3 length equals 16 residues. CDR1 is MNHEY, CDR2 SMNVEV, per germline (reference sequence). Trimming took 5 bases from V and 2 from J, leaving 16 bases between them. The CDR3 nucleotides read TGTGCCAGCAGTCCAGGGGTAGGCATCGCTGGAAACACCATATATTTT. This gives the protein CASSPGVGIAGNTIYF.

The chain links TRBV5-1 to TRBJ1-1; no clear D. The V and J ends lost 0 bases and 0 bases respectively, with 12 bases between them. The CDR3 runs 16 residues. CDR1 SGHRS and CDR2 YFSETQ come from the germline V gene. The CDR3 coding sequence is TGCGCCAGCAGCTTGGGTCAGGTAGAATTGAACACTGAAGCTTTCTTT. This codes for CASSLGQVELNTEAFF.

This clonotype was picked up a small number of times. The CDR3, as DNA: TGTGCCAGCAAAGGGACTAGCGGGGGTTTCTACGAGCAGTACTTC. Protein product: CASKGTSGGFYEQYF. The rearrangement joins TRBV2 to TRBJ2-7; 14 positions match TRBD2. V was clipped by 7 bases and J by 3 bases; unmatched bases: 5. The V gene's germline CDR1 is SNHLY and CDR2 FYNNEI. CDR3 length: 15 amino acids.